This T cell receptor (beta chain) is from a study of CXCR3-negative and CXCR3-positive naive CD8 T cells. Libraries were UMI-labeled 5' RACE TRB cDNA. Reanalyzing the 5' RACE reads, TCRdb keeps one entry per CDR3 protein, without DNA. Reported are some 150,000 distinct CDR3 sequences; the ten largest clones contain 0.4% to 0.45%. Regarding this clonotype: Its antigen is undetermined.

Whole-study results and caveats: More hydrophobic TRB CDR3s occurred in CXCR3-positive than in CXCR3-negative naive cells.

The source material was naive CXCR3+ CD8+ T cells from blood. Subset here: CD45RO-CCR7+CD27+CD95- naive CD8+ T cells expressing CXCR3 (TNR3+). This TCR was recovered from a human donor in good health. Some clones in this sample may be carry-over from other donors' samples.

The CDR3 loop is CSVEQGNSYEQYF. This sequence joins TRBV29-1 and TRBJ2-7. The CDR3 has 13 residues. Germline lookup yields CDR1 SQVTM and CDR2 ANQGSEA.